Presented here are 28 T cell receptor beta chains from one specimen sequenced in a study of early T cells in non-severe SARS-CoV-2 infection. From the 5' RACE reads, TCRdb called clonotypes with MiXCR, one entry per CDR3 protein. Of around 78,000 distinct CDR3 sequences in the sample, more than 12% are singletons; the top ten hold 3%. Sequencing was done on a sample of whole blood. The receptors originated from an adult who was a healthcare worker with PCR-confirmed SARS-CoV-2 infection or an uninfected control (not recorded which).

A few counts support this clonotype. The rearrangement links TRBV11-2 to TRBJ2-1; D is perhaps TRBD1 or TRBD2 (5 bases each). From germline, CDR1 is SGHAT and CDR2 FQNNGV. The CDR3 spans 12 residues. The V gene lost 8 bases and the J gene lost 14 bases, with 19 bases spanning the gap. The DNA for the CDR3 is TGTGCCAGCGCTAGGGACGGATTAGTTAAGTTCTTC. Protein sequence: CASARDGLVKFF. Complete variable domain (other parts from reference TRBV11-2 and TRBJ2-1): EAGVAQSPRYKIIEKRQSVAFWCNPISGHATLYWYQQILGQGPKLLIQFQNNGVVDDSQLPKDRFSAERLKGVDSTLKIQPAKLEDSAVYLCASARDGLVKFFGPGTRLTVL.

The chain combines TRBV19 with TRBJ2-3; D remains ambiguous. The ends were cut back, 1 base at V and 1 base at J, with 12 bases in the middle. CDR1 and CDR2 (germline): LNHDA, SQIVND (reference sequence). This CDR3 contains 16 residues. The DNA of the CDR3 is TGTGCCAGTAGTATAGCGGGCTTTCAGGGCACAGATACGCAGTATTTT. This codes for CASSIAGFQGTDTQYF.

This clonotype was seen a handful of times. The rearrangement links TRBV27 to TRBJ2-7; tentatively, D is TRBD1 (6 bases). Trimming shortened V by 5 bases and J by 3 bases, and 14 bases separated the two germline ends. The CDR3 length is 14 residues. Germline values: CDR1 MNHEY, CDR2 SMNVEV (reference sequence). The DNA for the CDR3 is TGTGCCAGCAGTCCTACAGGGAACCTCTACGAGCAGTACTTC. This codes for CASSPTGNLYEQYF.

About this clonotype itself: A much larger clone differs by one base, so this may be a read error. The chain employs TRBV20-1 and TRBJ1-2; D not resolved. CDR3 length: 13 residues. From germline, CDR1 is DFQATT and CDR2 SNEGSKA (reference sequence). Trimming stripped 6 bases from V and 1 base from J, with 12 bases between. CDR3 protein: CSAPRPDNYGYTF. CDR3 coding DNA: TGCAGTGCCCCGAGGCCCGATAACTATGGCTACACCTTC.

This clonotype was seen only a few times. The gene calls are TRBV10-3 and TRBJ2-2; D perhaps matches TRBD2 (5 bases). Germline V lookup: CDR1 ENHRY, CDR2 SYGVKD. CDR3 length equals 13 residues. The V end was cut by 4 bases, the J end by 5 bases, with 8 bases between. The CDR3 region is CAISGRQTGELFF. CDR3 nucleotide sequence: TGTGCCATCAGTGGGAGGCAAACCGGGGAGCTGTTTTTT.

This clonotype was counted between two and nine times. The rearrangement uses TRBV7-2 and TRBJ2-1; 14 positions agree with TRBD2. V lost 1 base and J lost 5; bases outside the gene matches: 1. CDR1 SGHTA and CDR2 FQGNSA come from the germline V gene. CDR3 length equals 16 residues. The CDR3 DNA reads as TGTGCCAGCAGCTTAGGGGGACTAGCGGGAGACAATGAGCAGTTCTTC. It specifies CASSLGGLAGDNEQFF.

This clonotype was found a few times. The CDR3, as DNA: TGCAGCGTGAACGGATGGGGACTAGCGGGATCTTCAGATACGCAGTATTTT. Residues: CSVNGWGLAGSSDTQYF. The rearrangement links TRBV29-1 to TRBJ2-3, with TRBD2 identical over 13 bases. V was pared by 6 bases and J by 4 bases, with 13 bases of the junction left unmatched. The CDR3 loop spans 17 amino acids. Looked up from germline, CDR1 is SQVTM and CDR2 is ANQGSEA.

The chain carries TRBV20-1 and TRBJ2-7, with 12 nucleotides matching TRBD2. The J segment lost 5 bases and the V segment lost 3 bases, leaving 2 bases of the junction unmatched. This CDR3 is built from 13 residues. Germline CDR1 is DFQATT and CDR2 is SNEGSKA (reference sequence). This CDR3 reads CSASRTSGNEQYF. In DNA, the CDR3 is TGCAGTGCTAGCCGGACTAGCGGGAACGAGCAGTACTTC.

The chain joins TRBV21-1 to TRBJ1-5; no DNA check was done on the table's D call, TRBD1. TRBV21-1 is shown as a pseudogene. The CDR3 contains 16 residues. CDR3 amino acids: CASSKEGAELDQPQHF. The CDR3 coding sequence is TGTGCCAGCAGCAAAGAAGGGGCAGAGCTAGACCAGCCCCAGCATTTT.

The chain employs TRBV16 and TRBJ1-6; a weak D match, TRBD1 (5 bases). The germline V gene has CDR1 KGHSY and CDR2 FQNENV. Trimming took off 4 bases at V and 10 bases at J, with 11 bases between the two ends. The CDR3 covers 13 residues. The chain's CDR3 is CASSRGTSSPLHF. The CDR3 DNA reads TGTGCCAGCAGCCGAGGGACTTCCTCACCCCTCCACTTT. The entire variable domain, with the rest obtained from reference TRBV16 and TRBJ1-6, is as follows: GEEVAQTPKHLVRGEGQKAKLYCAPIKGHSYVFWYQQVLKNEFKFLISFQNENVFDETGMPKERFSAKCLPNSPCSLEIQATKLEDSAVYFCASSRGTSSPLHFGNGTRLTVT.

As for this clonotype: Since a much larger clone is just one base distant, this may be a read error. J is TRBJ1-1 and V is TRBV20-1; TRBD1 agrees at 9 bases. The V gene's germline CDR1 is DFQATT and CDR2 SNEGSKA (reference sequence). The ends lost 3 bases at V and 5 bases at J; junction bases unmatched: 4. The CDR3 is 13 amino acids. The CDR3, as DNA: TGCAGTGCTAGTAGACAGGGGGAGACTGAAGCTTTCTTT. It translates to CSASRQGETEAFF.

At least ten counts were recorded for this clonotype. V is TRBV5-1 and J is TRBJ2-2; D may match TRBD1 or TRBD2 (5 bases each). Deletions cut 3 bases from V and 0 bases from J, with 15 bases between. The CDR3 sequence is 17 residues long. Germline CDR1 is SGHRS and CDR2 is YFSETQ. This chain's CDR3 is CASSWGGQSANTGELFF. CDR3 nucleotide sequence: TGCGCCAGCAGCTGGGGCGGGCAGAGCGCGAACACCGGGGAGCTGTTTTTT. Drawing the rest from reference TRBV5-1 and TRBJ2-2, the complete variable domain is KAGVTQTPRYLIKTRGQQVTLSCSPISGHRSVSWYQQTPGQGLQFLFEYFSETQRNKGNFPGRFSGRQFSNSRSEMNVSTLELGDSALYLCASSWGGQSANTGELFFGEGSRLTVL.

This clonotype was counted between two and nine times. The J gene is TRBJ2-7, the V gene TRBV30; D is ambiguous. From germline, CDR1 is GTSNPN and CDR2 SVGIG (reference sequence). V gave up 0 bases and J gave up 4 bases, with 4 bases separating them. The CDR3 spans 11 residues. The CDR3 sequence is CAWSVGYEQYF. The CDR3 DNA reads TGTGCCTGGAGTGTGGGATACGAGCAGTACTTC.

A few counts support this clonotype. This chain links TRBV18 with TRBJ2-7; perhaps TRBD2 as D (6 bases). Germline CDR1 KGHSH, CDR2 LQKENI. This CDR3 has 14 residues. V was clipped by 3 bases and J by 5 bases, with 14 bases between them. In nucleotides, the CDR3 is TGTGCCAGCTCACCTCCCGGGGGACCGGACGAGCAGTACTTC. It codes for CASSPPGGPDEQYF.

The CDR3 nucleotides are TGTGCCAGCAGCTTAGCTACTCTAGTCGGGGAGCAGTTCTTC. Its protein is CASSLATLVGEQFF. The chain employs TRBV7-6 and TRBJ2-1; D gene uncertain. Between the trimmed V and J ends, which lost 0 bases and 10 bases, there was a span of 13 bases. CDR1 is SGHVS, CDR2 FNYEAQ, per germline. CDR3 length equals 14 residues. Variable domain in full (rest from reference TRBV7-6 and TRBJ2-1): GAGVSQSPRYKVTKRGQDVALRCDPISGHVSLYWYRQALGQGPEFLTYFNYEAQQDKSGLPNDRFSAERPEGSISTLTIQRTEQRDSAMYRCASSLATLVGEQFFGPGTRLTVL.

This clonotype was observed a handful of times. V and J are TRBV21-1 and TRBJ1-1; the table assigns TRBD1, which was not confirmed against the DNA. TRBV21-1 is termed a pseudogene. This CDR3 comprises 16 residues. CDR3 protein: CASSKNLRGKNTEAFF. CDR3 DNA: TGTGCCAGCAGCAAAAACCTGCGGGGCAAGAACACTGAAGCTTTCTTT.

Many counts were recorded for this clonotype. The chain recombines TRBV30 with TRBJ2-2; 7 positions agree with TRBD1. Germline V lookup: CDR1 GTSNPN, CDR2 SVGIG (reference sequence). The CDR3 length is 15 residues. V dropped 4 bases and J dropped 3; count of bases not matched to a gene: 8. The chain's CDR3 is CAWKATGFDTGELFF. The CDR3 DNA reads TGTGCCTGGAAGGCGACAGGGTTCGACACCGGGGAGCTGTTTTTT.

This CDR3 reads CASSVGQGYTGELFF. The CDR3 DNA sequence: TGTGCCAGCAGTGTCGGTCAGGGGTACACCGGGGAGCTGTTTTTT. V is TRBV2 and J is TRBJ2-2; D perhaps matches TRBD1 (6 bases). Germline V gene lookup returns CDR1 SNHLY and CDR2 FYNNEI. The CDR3 contains 15 residues. The V and J ends lost 4 bases and 3 bases respectively, with 12 bases between them.

This clonotype was counted between two and nine times. The chain is built from TRBV30 and TRBJ2-5; D not resolved. Looked up from germline, CDR1 is GTSNPN and CDR2 is SVGIG (reference sequence). This CDR3 spans 16 amino acids. Trimming shortened V by 0 bases and J by 1 base, and 15 bases separated the two germline ends. In DNA form, the CDR3 reads TGTGCCTGGAGTGTACAGAAGTCTGGCCCCCAAGAGACCCAGTACTTC. Protein: CAWSVQKSGPQETQYF.

This clonotype was detected ten times or more. This rearrangement joins TRBV25-1 to TRBJ1-4; no firm D call. Trimming shortened V by 6 bases and J by 5 bases, and 10 bases separated the two germline ends. The CDR3 runs to 13 residues. Germline V gene data show CDR1 as MGHDK and CDR2 as SYGVNS. DNA of the CDR3: TGTGCCAGCAGCCGGGCCCGGAATGAAAAACTGTTTTTT. It specifies CASSRARNEKLFF. The full variable domain, completed using reference TRBV25-1 and TRBJ1-4, is EADIYQTPRYLVIGTGKKITLECSQTMGHDKMYWYQQDPGMELHLIHYSYGVNSTEKGDLSSESTVSRIRTEHFPLTLESARPSHTSQYLCASSRARNEKLFFGSGTQLSVL.

This clonotype was seen many times. The genes are TRBV7-9 and TRBJ2-2, with D tentatively TRBD2 (6 bases). V dropped 2 bases and J dropped 6 bases, with 16 bases sitting between them. From germline, CDR1 is SEHNR and CDR2 FQNEAQ (reference sequence). This CDR3 is 16 amino acids long. The CDR3, as DNA: TGTGCCAGCAGCTTAAGCCCGGCTGGGACTGCCGGGGAGCTGTTTTTT. This translates into CASSLSPAGTAGELFF.

A few counts support this clonotype. The chain links TRBV29-1 to TRBJ2-4, with D perhaps TRBD1 (5 bases). Trimming pared 4 bases from V and 8 bases from J, leaving 9 bases between. This CDR3 has 11 amino acids. CDR1 and CDR2 from the germline V gene are SQVTM and ANQGSEA. The CDR3 sequence is CSVAGPDIQYF. CDR3 DNA: TGCAGCGTTGCAGGGCCTGACATTCAGTACTTC. The full variable domain, rest sourced from reference TRBV29-1 and TRBJ2-4, is SAVISQKPSRDICQRGTSLTIQCQVDSQVTMMFWYRQQPGQSLTLIATANQGSEATYESGFVIDKFPISRPNLTFSTLTVSNMSPEDSSIYLCSVAGPDIQYFGAGTRLSVL.

This clonotype came up a few times. The rearrangement links TRBV6-2 or TRBV6-3 to TRBJ1-1; 10 nucleotides line up with TRBD1. Germline V CDR1 and CDR2: MNHEY, SVGEGT. After removal of 5 bases from V and 3 bases from J, the junction contained 6 bases not matched to a gene. The CDR3 runs to 15 residues. CDR3 nucleotide sequence: TGTGCCAGCAGTGCCCCGGGACAGGGGTACACTGAAGCTTTCTTT. As protein: CASSAPGQGYTEAFF.

In this sample, this clonotype turned up many times. One end of the junction does not line up with germline, which may come from a read error. J is TRBJ2-1 and V is TRBV11-2, with unresolved D. Germline V gives CDR1 SGHAT, CDR2 FQNNGV. The CDR3 spans 14 residues. The DNA for the CDR3 is TGTGTCAGCAGCGCACCCCCCCTCGGCAATGAGCAGTTCTTC. Encoded protein: CVSSAPPLGNEQFF.

V gene TRBV29-1 combines with J gene TRBJ2-1; 12 bases align to TRBD2. V shed 6 bases, J shed 4 bases, and the junction held 7 bases outside the gene matches. This CDR3 has 15 residues. The germline V gene encodes CDR1 SQVTM and CDR2 ANQGSEA. CDR3 region: CSVDLGLAGYNEQFF. The CDR3 nucleotides read TGCAGCGTAGACCTTGGACTAGCGGGATACAATGAGCAGTTCTTC.

The table lists this clonotype with a few counts. The chain employs TRBV20-1 and TRBJ2-1, with TRBD2 identical over 9 bases. Germline V gene sequence: CDR1 DFQATT, CDR2 SNEGSKA (reference sequence). J was trimmed by 4 bases and V by 6 bases; bases with no gene match: 16. The CDR3 extends over 17 amino acids. The CDR3 DNA is TGCAGTGCCCGGACAGGATCCCTAGCGGGATTATACAATGAGCAGTTCTTC. This encodes CSARTGSLAGLYNEQFF.

The V call is TRBV5-1, the J call TRBJ2-7; 9 bases are shared with TRBD1. The CDR3 covers 14 residues. Losses at the gene ends were 0 bases for V and 2 bases for J; bases not matched to a gene: 0. Germline V gives CDR1 SGHRS, CDR2 YFSETQ. This CDR3 is CASSLGDRAYEQYF. CDR3 in DNA: TGCGCCAGCAGCTTGGGGGACAGGGCCTACGAGCAGTACTTC. The full variable domain, completed using reference TRBV5-1 and TRBJ2-7, is KAGVTQTPRYLIKTRGQQVTLSCSPISGHRSVSWYQQTPGQGLQFLFEYFSETQRNKGNFPGRFSGRQFSNSRSEMNVSTLELGDSALYLCASSLGDRAYEQYFGPGTRLTVT.

The chain recombines TRBV4-1 with TRBJ2-5; the D gene is possibly TRBD1 (7 bases). Germline-derived CDR1 and CDR2 are MGHRA and YSYEKL. With 4 bases removed from V and 8 bases from J, the gap between germline ends came to 17 bases. CDR3 length: 14 residues. The CDR3 loop reads CASSPGAGGDTQYF. CDR3 bases: TGCGCCAGCAGCCCGGGGGCAGGGGGAGACACCCAGTACTTC.